A selection of T cell receptor beta chains follows, all from one sample in a study of blood T cell repertoires in COVID-19. Assay: immunoSEQ multiplex PCR; the TCRdb copy retains only in-frame clones and omits some. There are some 240,000 clones in the sample; roughly 76% occur only once, and around 7.2% lies in the top ten. The sample was peripheral blood. These TCRs come from a woman aged 80 or older with COVID-19, enrolled during active disease. Each CDR3 is given with its conserved first and last residue. The order of the fields is clone size, V gene, J gene, D gene, CDR3 length, CDR3 DNA, CDR3 protein. The D gene is left open where the match is weak. Rows may omit the clone size; those that give it use once, few, many or a size class.

abundance: NA
v_gene: TRBV7-8
j_gene: TRBJ1-4
d_gene: TRBD1
len: 15
CDR3nt: TGTGCCAGCAGCCTGGGACAGACAACTAATGAAAAACTGTTTTTT
CDR3aa: CASSLGQTTNEKLFF

abundance: NA
v_gene: TRBV7-3
j_gene: TRBJ2-1
d_gene: TRBD2
len: 18
CDR3nt: TGTGCCAGCAGCTTAATTTGTCAGCGGACTAGTTGGGACAATGAGCAGTTCTTC
CDR3aa: CASSLICQRTSWDNEQFF

abundance: NA
v_gene: TRBV10-3
j_gene: TRBJ1-1
d_gene: NA
len: 15
CDR3nt: TGTGCCATCAGTGAGTGGGCGGGATTGAACACTGAAGCTTTCTTT
CDR3aa: CAISEWAGLNTEAFF

abundance: NA
v_gene: TRBV28
j_gene: TRBJ1-4
d_gene: NA
len: 10
CDR3nt: TGTGCCAGCGGGAGAGAAAAACTGTTTTTT
CDR3aa: CASGREKLFF

abundance: NA
v_gene: TRBV18
j_gene: TRBJ1-4
d_gene: NA
len: 14
CDR3nt: TGTGCCAGCACCCGACAGTCCGGCAATGAAAAACTGTTTTTT
CDR3aa: CASTRQSGNEKLFF

abundance: NA
v_gene: TRBV11-2
j_gene: TRBJ1-1
d_gene: TRBD1
len: 15
CDR3nt: TGTGCCAGCAGCGTGCCCGGGACAGGGGCCCGTGAAGCTTTCTTT
CDR3aa: CASSVPGTGAREAFF

abundance: NA
v_gene: TRBV30
j_gene: TRBJ2-7
d_gene: NA
len: 11
CDR3nt: TGTGCCTGGTCTATCTCCTACGAGCAGTACTTC
CDR3aa: CAWSISYEQYF

abundance: NA
v_gene: TRBV11-2
j_gene: TRBJ2-5
d_gene: TRBD2
len: 16
CDR3nt: TGTGCCAGCAGCTCGCCTCGACTAGCGGGAGGGAGGACCCAGTACTTC
CDR3aa: CASSSPRLAGGRTQYF

abundance: NA
v_gene: TRBV9
j_gene: TRBJ1-3
d_gene: NA
len: 15
CDR3nt: TGTGCCAGCAGCTCCCTCCGGAGGGCTGGAAACACCATATATTTT
CDR3aa: CASSSLRRAGNTIYF

abundance: few
v_gene: TRBV5-1
j_gene: TRBJ1-4
d_gene: TRBD1
len: 14
CDR3nt: TGCGCCAGCAGCCCGGGACAGGGGAATGAAAAACTGTTTTTT
CDR3aa: CASSPGQGNEKLFF

abundance: NA
v_gene: TRBV20-1
j_gene: TRBJ2-1
d_gene: NA
len: 11
CDR3nt: TGCAGTGGGGGGCTAGGCAATGAGCAGTTCTTC
CDR3aa: CSGGLGNEQFF

abundance: NA
v_gene: TRBV27
j_gene: TRBJ2-4
d_gene: NA
len: 14
CDR3nt: TGTGCCAGCAGTTTTGGGGGGGCCAAAAACATTCAGTACTTC
CDR3aa: CASSFGGAKNIQYF

abundance: NA
v_gene: TRBV9
j_gene: TRBJ2-5
d_gene: TRBD2
len: 17
CDR3nt: TGTGCCAGCAGCGGACTAGCGGGGGGCCATCCCTCAGAGACCCAGTACTTC
CDR3aa: CASSGLAGGHPSETQYF

abundance: NA
v_gene: TRBV4-1
j_gene: TRBJ2-5
d_gene: NA
len: 14
CDR3nt: TGCGCCAGCAGCACGCGGACAGTCGGCTTGGACCAGTACTTC
CDR3aa: CASSTRTVGLDQYF

abundance: NA
v_gene: TRBV4-2
j_gene: TRBJ2-5
d_gene: NA
len: 18
CDR3nt: TGTGCCAGCAGCCACATTGGCCGACAGTCCCGACGACAAGAGACCCAGTACTTC
CDR3aa: CASSHIGRQSRRQETQYF

abundance: NA
v_gene: TRBV5-4
j_gene: TRBJ2-4
d_gene: NA
len: 14
CDR3nt: TGTGCCAGCAGTAAACAGGGTATCAAAAACATTCAGTACTTC
CDR3aa: CASSKQGIKNIQYF

abundance: NA
v_gene: TRBV5-1
j_gene: TRBJ2-1
d_gene: TRBD1
len: 15
CDR3nt: TGCGCCAGCAGCGGCGGGACAGGGTCGTTCCATGAGCAGTTCTTC
CDR3aa: CASSGGTGSFHEQFF

abundance: NA
v_gene: TRBV6-5
j_gene: TRBJ1-1
d_gene: NA
len: 14
CDR3nt: TGTGCCAGCAGGACAATAGGGGAGCGGGGTGAAGCTTTCTTT
CDR3aa: CASRTIGERGEAFF

abundance: NA
v_gene: TRBV19
j_gene: TRBJ1-6
d_gene: NA
len: 16
CDR3nt: TGTGCCAGTAGTCCAAGGACGAGGGCTAGGGCTTCACCCCTCCACTTT
CDR3aa: CASSPRTRARASPLHF

abundance: NA
v_gene: TRBV4-3
j_gene: TRBJ2-3
d_gene: TRBD2
len: 18
CDR3nt: TGCGCCAGCAGCCAAGGCCGAGGAGCGGGAGGGAGGACAGATACGCAGTATTTT
CDR3aa: CASSQGRGAGGRTDTQYF

abundance: NA
v_gene: TRBV7-2
j_gene: TRBJ2-1
d_gene: NA
len: 16
CDR3nt: TGTGCCAGCAGCCGGGAAAGGGGGGGATCCTACAATGAGCAGTTCTTC
CDR3aa: CASSRERGGSYNEQFF

abundance: NA
v_gene: TRBV5-1
j_gene: TRBJ2-3
d_gene: NA
len: 12
CDR3nt: TGCGCCAGCAGCTCATCCCGGGATACGCAGTATTTT
CDR3aa: CASSSSRDTQYF

abundance: NA
v_gene: TRBV5-1
j_gene: TRBJ2-3
d_gene: NA
len: 15
CDR3nt: TGCGCCAGCAGCTTGGAAGGAGGGTACACAGATACGCAGTATTTT
CDR3aa: CASSLEGGYTDTQYF

abundance: NA
v_gene: TRBV7-8
j_gene: TRBJ2-5
d_gene: TRBD1
len: 19
CDR3nt: TGTGCCAGCAGCCAAAAAAAAAGTTGGACAGGGATGACCCAAGAGACCCAGTACTTC
CDR3aa: CASSQKKSWTGMTQETQYF

abundance: NA
v_gene: TRBV7-9
j_gene: TRBJ1-1
d_gene: NA
len: 12
CDR3nt: TGTGCCAGCAGCTTAGCAGCCACTGAAGCTTTCTTT
CDR3aa: CASSLAATEAFF

abundance: once
v_gene: TRBV10-3
j_gene: TRBJ1-6
d_gene: NA
len: 14
CDR3nt: TGTGCCATTTCAAGGGACTTCTCCAATTCACCCCTCCACTTT
CDR3aa: CAISRDFSNSPLHF

abundance: NA
v_gene: TRBV7-9
j_gene: TRBJ1-2
d_gene: TRBD1
len: 15
CDR3nt: TGTGCCAGCAGCCCCGGACAGGGGGCGAACTATGGCTACACCTTC
CDR3aa: CASSPGQGANYGYTF

abundance: NA
v_gene: TRBV18
j_gene: TRBJ2-1
d_gene: NA
len: 12
CDR3nt: TGTGCCAGCTCGCCCGAGAGGAATGAGCAGTTCTTC
CDR3aa: CASSPERNEQFF

abundance: many
v_gene: TRBV7-9
j_gene: TRBJ2-3
d_gene: NA
len: 15
CDR3nt: TGTGCCAGCAGCCCTTTGAGCGTGCAGACTTATACGCAGTATTTT
CDR3aa: CASSPLSVQTYTQYF

abundance: NA
v_gene: TRBV7-7
j_gene: TRBJ2-2
d_gene: NA
len: 15
CDR3nt: TGTGCTAGCAGCCCAGGACACTGGAACACCGGGGAGCTGTTTTTT
CDR3aa: CASSPGHWNTGELFF

abundance: NA
v_gene: TRBV6-5
j_gene: TRBJ1-1
d_gene: TRBD1
len: 14
CDR3nt: TGTGCCAGCAGTTTTGACAGGGGGAACACTGAAGCTTTCTTT
CDR3aa: CASSFDRGNTEAFF

abundance: NA
v_gene: TRBV5-4
j_gene: TRBJ2-5
d_gene: NA
len: 13
CDR3nt: TGTGCCAGCTGCCGGGACATAAGAGAGACCCAGTACTTC
CDR3aa: CASCRDIRETQYF

abundance: NA
v_gene: TRBV5-5
j_gene: TRBJ1-4
d_gene: TRBD1
len: 15
CDR3nt: TGTGCCAGCAGCTTGCGGCCAGGGGGCGGTGAAAAACTGTTTTTT
CDR3aa: CASSLRPGGGEKLFF

abundance: NA
v_gene: TRBV28
j_gene: TRBJ2-7
d_gene: TRBD2
len: 13
CDR3nt: TGTGCCAGCTGCGCTAGCGGGGCTTACGAGCAGTACTTC
CDR3aa: CASCASGAYEQYF

abundance: NA
v_gene: TRBV7-9
j_gene: TRBJ1-1
d_gene: TRBD1
len: 13
CDR3nt: TGTGCCAGCAGTACTACAGGGGTCACTGAAGCTTTCTTT
CDR3aa: CASSTTGVTEAFF

abundance: NA
v_gene: TRBV7-9
j_gene: TRBJ1-4
d_gene: TRBD1
len: 15
CDR3nt: TGTGCCAGCAGCTTGGGGGACAGTCCCAATGAAAAACTGTTTTTT
CDR3aa: CASSLGDSPNEKLFF

abundance: NA
v_gene: TRBV5-1
j_gene: TRBJ2-7
d_gene: NA
len: 14
CDR3nt: TGCGCCAGCAGCTTGGGTACTGCGTCCTACGAGCAGTACTTC
CDR3aa: CASSLGTASYEQYF

abundance: NA
v_gene: TRBV6-2/TRBV6-3
j_gene: TRBJ1-2
d_gene: TRBD1
len: 17
CDR3nt: TGTGCCAGCAGTCCCCGACAGGGGGCGAAGGCCAACTATGGCTACACCTTC
CDR3aa: CASSPRQGAKANYGYTF